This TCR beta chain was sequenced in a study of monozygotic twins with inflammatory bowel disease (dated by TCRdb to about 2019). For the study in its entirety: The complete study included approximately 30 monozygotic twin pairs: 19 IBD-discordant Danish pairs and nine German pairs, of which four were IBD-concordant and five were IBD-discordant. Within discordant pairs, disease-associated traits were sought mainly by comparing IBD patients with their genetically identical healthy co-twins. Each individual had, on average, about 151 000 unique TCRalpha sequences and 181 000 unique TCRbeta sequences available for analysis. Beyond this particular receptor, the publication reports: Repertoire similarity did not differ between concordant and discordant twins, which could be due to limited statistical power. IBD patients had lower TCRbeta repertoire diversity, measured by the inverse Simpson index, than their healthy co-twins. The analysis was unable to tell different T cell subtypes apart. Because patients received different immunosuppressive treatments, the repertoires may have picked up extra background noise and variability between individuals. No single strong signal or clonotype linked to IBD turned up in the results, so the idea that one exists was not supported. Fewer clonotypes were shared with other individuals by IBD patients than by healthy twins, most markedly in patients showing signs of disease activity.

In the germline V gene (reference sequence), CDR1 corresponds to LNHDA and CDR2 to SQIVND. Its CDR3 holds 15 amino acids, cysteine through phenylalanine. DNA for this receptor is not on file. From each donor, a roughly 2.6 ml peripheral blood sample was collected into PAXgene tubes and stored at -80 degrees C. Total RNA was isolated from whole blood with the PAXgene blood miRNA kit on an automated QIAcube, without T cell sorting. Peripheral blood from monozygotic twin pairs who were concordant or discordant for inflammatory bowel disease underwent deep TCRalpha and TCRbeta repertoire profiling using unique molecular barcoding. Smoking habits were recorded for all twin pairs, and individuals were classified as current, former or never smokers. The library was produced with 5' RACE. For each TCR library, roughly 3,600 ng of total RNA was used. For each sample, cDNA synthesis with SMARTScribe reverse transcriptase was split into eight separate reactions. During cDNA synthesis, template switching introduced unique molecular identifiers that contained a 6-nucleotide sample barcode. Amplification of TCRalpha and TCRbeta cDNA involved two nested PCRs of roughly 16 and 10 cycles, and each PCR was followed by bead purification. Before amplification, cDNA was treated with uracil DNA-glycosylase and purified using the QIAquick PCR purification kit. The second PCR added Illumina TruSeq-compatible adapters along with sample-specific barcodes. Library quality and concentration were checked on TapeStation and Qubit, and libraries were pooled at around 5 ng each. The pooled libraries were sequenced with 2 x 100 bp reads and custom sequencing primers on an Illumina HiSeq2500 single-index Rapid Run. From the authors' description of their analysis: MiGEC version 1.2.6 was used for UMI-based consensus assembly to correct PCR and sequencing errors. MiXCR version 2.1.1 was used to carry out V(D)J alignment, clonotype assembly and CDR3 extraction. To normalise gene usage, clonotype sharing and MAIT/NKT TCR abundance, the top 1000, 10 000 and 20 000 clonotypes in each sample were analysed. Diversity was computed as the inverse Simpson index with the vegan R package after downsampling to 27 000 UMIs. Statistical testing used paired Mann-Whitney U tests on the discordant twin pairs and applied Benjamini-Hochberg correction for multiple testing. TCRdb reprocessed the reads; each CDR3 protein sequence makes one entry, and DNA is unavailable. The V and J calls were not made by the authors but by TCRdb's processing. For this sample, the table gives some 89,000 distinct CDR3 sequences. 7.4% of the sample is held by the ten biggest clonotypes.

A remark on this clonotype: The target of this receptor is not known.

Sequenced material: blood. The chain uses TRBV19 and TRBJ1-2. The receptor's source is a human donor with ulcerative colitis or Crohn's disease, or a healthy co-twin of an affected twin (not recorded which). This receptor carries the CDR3 CASLERWTSSGGYTF.